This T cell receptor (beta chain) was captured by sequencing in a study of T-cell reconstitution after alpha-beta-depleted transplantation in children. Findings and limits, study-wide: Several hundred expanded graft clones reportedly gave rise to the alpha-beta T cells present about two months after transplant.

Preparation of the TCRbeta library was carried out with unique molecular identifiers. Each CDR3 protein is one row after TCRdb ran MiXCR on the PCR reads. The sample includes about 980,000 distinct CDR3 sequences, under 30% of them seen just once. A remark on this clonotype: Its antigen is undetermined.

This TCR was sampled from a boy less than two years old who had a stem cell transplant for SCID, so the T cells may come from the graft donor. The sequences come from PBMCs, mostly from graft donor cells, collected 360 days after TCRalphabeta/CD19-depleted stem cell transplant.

This CDR3 reads CASSHSQGGEQFF. Written as DNA, the CDR3 is TGTGCCAGCAGCCATTCCCAGGGGGGTGAGCAGTTCTTC. The chain is built from TRBV4-2 and TRBJ2-1; TRBD1 is a possible D gene (7 bases). This CDR3 is built from 13 residues. The germline gives CDR1 LGHNA, CDR2 YNFKEQ. V lost 3 bases and J 9 bases, leaving 12 bases between the germline ends.